These T cell receptor beta chains were read from a single sample in a study of identical twins. TCRdb analysed the 5' RACE reads with MiXCR anew, one entry per CDR3 protein. The sample lists roughly 700,000 distinct CDR3 sequences, 8.6% occurring once. These data were also filed under a second study, of yellow fever vaccine responses in identical twins.

Input material: PBMCs. Receptor source: a woman between 18 and 29 years old in good health. Each CDR3 is given with its conserved first and last residue. The D gene is left open where the match is weak. Clone size is not always given. Where it is, it says once, few, many or a class for expanded clones.

d_call	j_call	clone_size	v_call	cdr3_aa	cdr3_nt
.	TRBJ1-1	few	TRBV6-5	CASSYLPTGGNTEAFF	TGTGCCAGCAGTTACCTACCGACAGGTGGAAACACTGAAGCTTTCTTT
.	TRBJ2-7	.	TRBV21-1	CASSTKYPVLTVFYEQYF	TGTGCCAGCAGCACAAAATACCCCGTTCTTACAGTATTCTACGAGCAGTACTTC
TRBD1	TRBJ2-5	.	TRBV12-3/TRBV12-4	CASSLATGGLGETQYF	TGTGCCAGCAGTTTAGCGACAGGGGGCCTGGGAGAGACCCAGTACTTC
TRBD2	TRBJ2-3	.	TRBV4-1	CASSHPTSGGTDTQYF	TGCGCCAGCAGCCACCCGACTAGCGGGGGCACAGATACGCAGTATTTT
.	TRBJ2-3	many	TRBV12-3/TRBV12-4	CASSLAAVTSTDTQYF	TGTGCCAGCAGTTTAGCGGCGGTGACTAGCACAGATACGCAGTATTTT
.	TRBJ1-4	many	TRBV29-1	CSVDFGEKLFF	TGCAGCGTTGATTTCGGTGAAAAACTGTTTTTT
.	TRBJ1-1	few	TRBV21-1	CASSKWRNTEAFF	TGTGCCAGCAGCAAATGGAGAAACACTGAAGCTTTCTTT
TRBD1	TRBJ1-3	.	TRBV27	CASSLSKFTPGQGLSSGNTIYF	TGTGCCAGCAGTTTATCAAAATTTACCCCGGGACAGGGACTTAGCTCTGGAAACACCATATATTTT
.	TRBJ2-7	few	TRBV5-1	CASSNRAGGTYEQYF	TGCGCCAGCAGCAACAGGGCCGGTGGCACCTACGAGCAGTACTTC
TRBD1	TRBJ1-5	.	TRBV9	CASSVGQGGQPQHF	TGTGCCAGCAGCGTCGGACAGGGAGGTCAGCCCCAGCATTTT
.	TRBJ2-2	many	TRBV11-1	CASSARQGGSATGELFF	TGTGCCAGCAGCGCTAGACAGGGAGGCTCGGCCACCGGGGAGCTGTTTTTT
.	TRBJ1-6	.	TRBV20-1	CSVISAYNSPLHF	TGCAGTGTAATTTCCGCCTATAATTCACCCCTCCACTTT
.	TRBJ2-4	many	TRBV6-2/TRBV6-3	CASSYPGQLAKNIQYF	TGTGCCAGCAGTTACCCCGGACAGCTAGCCAAAAACATTCAGTACTTC
.	TRBJ2-3	.	TRBV4-1	CASSPRLAAVTDTQYF	TGCGCCAGCAGCCCCCGCCTGGCAGCGGTCACAGATACGCAGTATTTT
.	TRBJ1-6	.	TRBV11-2	CASSSTGSLNSPLHF	TGTGCCAGCAGCTCCACAGGGAGTCTGAATTCACCCCTCCACTTT
.	TRBJ2-3	many	TRBV7-8	CASSQLPQGPDTQYF	TGTGCCAGCAGCCAACTCCCCCAGGGGCCAGATACGCAGTATTTT
.	TRBJ1-4	few	TRBV29-1	CSVGRGLGEKLFF	TGCAGCGTTGGACGGGGGCTCGGTGAAAAACTGTTTTTT